The clone carrying this T cell receptor (beta chain) was counted many times. Its specificity is unknown. This sample is part of a study of T cell repertoires in cytomegalovirus infection. Looking at the study overall: CMV infection and matching HLA type were both indicated by public TCR beta signatures. Study-wide findings and caveats: People with CMV and the relevant HLA were identified by cumulative public TCR beta family frequency. Clonotypes of TCR beta that were HLA-C-restricted and CMV-specific dominated the ex vivo response.

Looked up from germline, CDR1 is MNHNS and CDR2 is SASEGT. J was trimmed by 8 bases and V by 6 bases; bases with no gene match: 12. The CDR3 sequence is 16 residues long. TCRdb ran MiXCR on the reads and lists one entry per CDR3 protein. The data hold about 600,000 distinct CDR3 sequences, with 24% observed a single time. The V call is TRBV6-1, the J call TRBJ1-6; 8 bases align to TRBD1. Sequencing used CD8+ T cells from PBMCs. The receptor's source is a human donor in good health (CMV status not recorded). Some clones in this sample may be carry-over from other donors' samples. CDR3 region: CASSAQGAGDDSPLHF. The DNA for the CDR3 is TGTGCCAGCAGCGCTCAGGGGGCGGGGGATGATTCACCCCTCCACTTT.